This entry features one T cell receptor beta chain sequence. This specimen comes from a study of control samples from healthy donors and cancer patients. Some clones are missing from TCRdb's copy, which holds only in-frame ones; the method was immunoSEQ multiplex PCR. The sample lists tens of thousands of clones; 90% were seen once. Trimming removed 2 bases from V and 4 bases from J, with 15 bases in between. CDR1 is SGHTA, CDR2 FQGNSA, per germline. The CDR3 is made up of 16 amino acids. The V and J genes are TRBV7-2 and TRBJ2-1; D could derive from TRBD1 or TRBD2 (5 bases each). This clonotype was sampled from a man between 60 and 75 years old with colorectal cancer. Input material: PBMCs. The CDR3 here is CASSLYLGALYNEQFF. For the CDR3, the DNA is TGTGCCAGCAGCTTATATCTCGGGGCCCTGTACAATGAGCAGTTCTTC.